This TCR beta chain stems from a study of blood T cell repertoires in COVID-19. Looking at the study overall: Sites in the United States, Italy and Spain provided acute and convalescent COVID-19 samples. The cDNA or gDNA used as material had been derived from T cells, B-cell-depleted T cells, or PBMCs.

This CDR3 contains 14 residues. CDR1 SGHDT and CDR2 YYEEEE come from the germline V gene. V was trimmed by 3 bases and J by 7 bases, leaving 16 bases between them. Per the original data handling: How many nucleated cells were present was estimated from reference gene primer amplification. Sequencing used immunoSEQ multiplex PCR; TCRdb keeps in-frame clones, though not all of them. The V and J calls and the clone size are those of that table, but D and trimming were determined from the DNA. The data hold 250,000 to 300,000 clones, with just under 90% observed a single time. This sequence was found in a woman younger than 45 with COVID-19, enrolled during active disease. The V call is TRBV5-6, the J call TRBJ1-1; D remains unclear. The sequenced material came from peripheral blood. The CDR3, as DNA: TGTGCCAGCAGCTGGAGGACGGGGAAACTTGAAGCTTTCTTT. Protein sequence: CASSWRTGKLEAFF.